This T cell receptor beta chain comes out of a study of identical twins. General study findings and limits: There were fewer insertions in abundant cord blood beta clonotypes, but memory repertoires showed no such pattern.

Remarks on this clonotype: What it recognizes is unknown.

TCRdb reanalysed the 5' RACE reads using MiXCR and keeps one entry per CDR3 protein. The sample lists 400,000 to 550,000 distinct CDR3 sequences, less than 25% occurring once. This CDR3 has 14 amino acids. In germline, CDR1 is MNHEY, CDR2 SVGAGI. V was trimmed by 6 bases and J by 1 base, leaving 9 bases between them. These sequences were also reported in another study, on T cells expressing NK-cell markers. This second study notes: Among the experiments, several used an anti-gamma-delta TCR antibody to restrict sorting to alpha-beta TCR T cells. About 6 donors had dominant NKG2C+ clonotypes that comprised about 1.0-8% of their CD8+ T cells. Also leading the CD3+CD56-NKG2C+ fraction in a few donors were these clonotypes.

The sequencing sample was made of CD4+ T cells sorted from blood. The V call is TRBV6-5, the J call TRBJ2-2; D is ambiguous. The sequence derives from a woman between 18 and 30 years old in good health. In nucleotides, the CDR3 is TGTGCCAGCAGGTTAACGGGGAACACCGGGGAGCTGTTTTTT. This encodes CASRLTGNTGELFF.